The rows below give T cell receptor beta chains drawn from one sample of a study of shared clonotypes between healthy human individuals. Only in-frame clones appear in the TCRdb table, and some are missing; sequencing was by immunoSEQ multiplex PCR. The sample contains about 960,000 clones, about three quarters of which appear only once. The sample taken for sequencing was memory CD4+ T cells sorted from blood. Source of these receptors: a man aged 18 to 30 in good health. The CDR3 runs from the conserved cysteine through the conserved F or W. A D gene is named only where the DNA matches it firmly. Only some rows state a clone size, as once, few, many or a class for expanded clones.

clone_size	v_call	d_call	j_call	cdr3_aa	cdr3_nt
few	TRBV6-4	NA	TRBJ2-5	CASSDRRTQYF	TGTGCCAGCAGTGACCGACGGACCCAGTACTTC
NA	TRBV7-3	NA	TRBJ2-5	CASSLQGRGETQYF	TGTGCCAGCAGCTTGCAGGGGAGGGGAGAGACCCAGTACTTC
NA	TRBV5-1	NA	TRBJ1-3	CASSYGSSSGNTIYF	TGCGCCAGCAGCTACGGGTCGAGCTCTGGAAACACCATATATTTT
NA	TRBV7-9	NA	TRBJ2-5	CASSLGVWGDETQYF	TGTGCCAGCAGCTTGGGAGTCTGGGGGGACGAGACCCAGTACTTC
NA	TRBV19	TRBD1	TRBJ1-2	CAILQGDYGYTF	TGTGCCATTCTCCAGGGGGACTATGGCTACACCTTC
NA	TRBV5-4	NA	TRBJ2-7	CASSLAQETYEQYF	TGTGCCAGCAGCTTGGCGCAGGAGACCTACGAGCAGTACTTC
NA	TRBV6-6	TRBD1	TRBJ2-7	CASKGQGGYEQYF	TGTGCCAGCAAAGGACAGGGGGGATACGAGCAGTACTTC
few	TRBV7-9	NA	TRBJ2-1	CASSLGLGRNSYNEQFF	TGTGCCAGCAGCTTGGGGTTGGGGCGGAACTCCTACAATGAGCAGTTCTTC
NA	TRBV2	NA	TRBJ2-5	CAGGQETQYF	TGTGCCGGAGGCCAAGAGACCCAGTACTTC
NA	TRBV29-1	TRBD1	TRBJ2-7	CSVALWDRAYEQYF	TGCAGCGTTGCCCTGTGGGACAGAGCCTACGAGCAGTACTTC
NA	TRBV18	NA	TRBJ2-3	CASSPKSTGSTDTQYF	TGTGCCAGCTCTCCCAAATCTACGGGAAGCACAGATACGCAGTATTTT
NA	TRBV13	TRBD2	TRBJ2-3	CASSPTGLAGTDTQYF	TGTGCCAGCAGCCCAACAGGACTAGCGGGAACAGATACGCAGTATTTT
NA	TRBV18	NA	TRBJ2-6	CASSPPSPFPGANVLTF	TGTGCCAGCTCACCACCTAGCCCTTTCCCGGGGGCCAACGTCCTGACTTTC
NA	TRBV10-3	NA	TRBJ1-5	CAIRDGSNQPQHF	TGTGCCATCAGGGACGGTAGCAATCAGCCCCAGCATTTT
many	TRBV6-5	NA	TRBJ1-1	CASSLPGHGMNTEAFF	TGTGCCAGCAGTTTACCGGGACACGGGATGAACACTGAAGCTTTCTTT
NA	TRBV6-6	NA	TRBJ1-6	CASGSQGNSPLHF	TGTGCCAGCGGATCTCAGGGAAATTCACCCCTCCACTTT
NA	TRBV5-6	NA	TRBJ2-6	CASSLIAPGANVLTF	TGTGCCAGCAGCTTGATAGCTCCTGGGGCCAACGTCCTGACTTTC
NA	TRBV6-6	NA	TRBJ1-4	CASSYVQAGGEKLFF	TGTGCCAGCAGTTACGTACAGGCGGGCGGGGAAAAACTGTTTTTT